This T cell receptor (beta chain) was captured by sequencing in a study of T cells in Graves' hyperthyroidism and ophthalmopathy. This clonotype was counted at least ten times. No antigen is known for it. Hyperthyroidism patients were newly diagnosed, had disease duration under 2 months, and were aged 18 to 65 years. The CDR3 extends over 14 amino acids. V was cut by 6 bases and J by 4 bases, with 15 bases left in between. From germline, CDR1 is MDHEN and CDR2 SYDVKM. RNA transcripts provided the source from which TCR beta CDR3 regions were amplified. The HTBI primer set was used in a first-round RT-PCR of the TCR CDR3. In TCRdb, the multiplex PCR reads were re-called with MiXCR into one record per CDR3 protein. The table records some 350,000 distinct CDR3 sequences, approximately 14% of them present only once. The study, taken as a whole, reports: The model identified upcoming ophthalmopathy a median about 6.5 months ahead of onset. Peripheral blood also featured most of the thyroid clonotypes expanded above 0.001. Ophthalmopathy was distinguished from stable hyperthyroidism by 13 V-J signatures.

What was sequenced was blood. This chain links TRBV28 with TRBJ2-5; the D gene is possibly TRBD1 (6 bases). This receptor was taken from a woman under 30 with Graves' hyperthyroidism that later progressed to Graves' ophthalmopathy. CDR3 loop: CASSLLQGRETQYF. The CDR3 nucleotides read TGTGCCAGCAGCCTACTACAGGGAAGAGAGACCCAGTACTTC. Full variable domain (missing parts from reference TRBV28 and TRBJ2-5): DVKVTQSSRYLVKRTGEKVFLECVQDMDHENMFWYRQDPGLGLRLIYFSYDVKMKEKGDIPEGYSVSREKKERFSLILESASTNQTSMYLCASSLLQGRETQYFGPGTRLLVL.